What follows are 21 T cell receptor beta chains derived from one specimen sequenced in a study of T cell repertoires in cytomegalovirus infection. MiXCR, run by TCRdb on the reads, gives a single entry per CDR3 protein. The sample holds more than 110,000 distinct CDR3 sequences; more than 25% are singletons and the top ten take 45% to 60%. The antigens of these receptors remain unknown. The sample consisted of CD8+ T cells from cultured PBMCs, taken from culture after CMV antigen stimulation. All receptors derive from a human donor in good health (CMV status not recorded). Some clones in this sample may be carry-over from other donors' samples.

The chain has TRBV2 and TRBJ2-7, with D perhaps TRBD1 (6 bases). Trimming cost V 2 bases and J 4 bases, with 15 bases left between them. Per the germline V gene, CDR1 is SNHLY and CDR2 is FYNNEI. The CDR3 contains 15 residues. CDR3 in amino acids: CASSESIGGLYEQYF. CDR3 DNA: TGTGCCAGCAGTGAATCGATAGGGGGTCTTTACGAGCAGTACTTC.

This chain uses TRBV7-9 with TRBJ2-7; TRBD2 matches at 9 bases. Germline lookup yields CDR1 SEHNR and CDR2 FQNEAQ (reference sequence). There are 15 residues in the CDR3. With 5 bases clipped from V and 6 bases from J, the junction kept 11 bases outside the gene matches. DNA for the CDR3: TGTGCCAGCAGCGGATCCGGGACTAGCCCTTTCGAGCAGTACTTC. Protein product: CASSGSGTSPFEQYF.

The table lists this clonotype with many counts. The CDR3 bases are TGTGCCAGCAGCCCCTGGACAGGGTGGGCAGATACGCAGTATTTT. This encodes CASSPWTGWADTQYF. The J gene is TRBJ2-3, the V gene TRBV28; 8 nucleotides line up with TRBD1. Germline V gene sequence: CDR1 MDHEN, CDR2 SYDVKM. The CDR3 contains 15 residues. V dropped 6 bases and J dropped 4; count of bases not matched to a gene: 9.

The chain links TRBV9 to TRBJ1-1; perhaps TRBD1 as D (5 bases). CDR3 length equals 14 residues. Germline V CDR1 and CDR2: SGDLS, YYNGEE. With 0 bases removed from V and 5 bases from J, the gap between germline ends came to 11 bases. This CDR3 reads CASSVGGMGTEAFF. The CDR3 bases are TGTGCCAGCAGCGTAGGGGGGATGGGGACTGAAGCTTTCTTT. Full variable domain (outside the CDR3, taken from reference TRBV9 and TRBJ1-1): DSGVTQTPKHLITATGQRVTLRCSPRSGDLSVYWYQQSLDQGLQFLIQYYNGEERAKGNILERFSAQQFPDLHSELNLSSLELGDSALYFCASSVGGMGTEAFFGQGTRLTVV.

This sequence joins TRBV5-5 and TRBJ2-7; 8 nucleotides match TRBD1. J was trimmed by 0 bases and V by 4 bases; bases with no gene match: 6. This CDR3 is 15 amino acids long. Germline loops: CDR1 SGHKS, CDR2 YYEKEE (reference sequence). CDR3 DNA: TGTGCCAGCAGCCCCTGGACAGGGAGCTCCTACGAGCAGTACTTC. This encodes CASSPWTGSSYEQYF.

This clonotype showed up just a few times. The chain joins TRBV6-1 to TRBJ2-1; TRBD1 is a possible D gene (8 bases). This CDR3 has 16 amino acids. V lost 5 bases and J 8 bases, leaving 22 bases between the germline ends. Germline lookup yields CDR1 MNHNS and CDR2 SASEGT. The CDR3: CASSPAGGPGGDEQFF. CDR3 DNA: TGTGCCAGCAGTCCCGCAGGGGGCCCAGGGGGGGATGAGCAGTTCTTC.

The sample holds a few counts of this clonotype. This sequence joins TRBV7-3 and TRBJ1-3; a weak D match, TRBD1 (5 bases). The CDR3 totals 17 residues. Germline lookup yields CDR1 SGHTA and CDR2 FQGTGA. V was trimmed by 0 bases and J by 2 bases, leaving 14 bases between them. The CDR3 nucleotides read TGTGCCAGCAGCTTAACGGCCCTCTTGGGGGCTGGAAACACCATATATTTT. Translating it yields CASSLTALLGAGNTIYF.

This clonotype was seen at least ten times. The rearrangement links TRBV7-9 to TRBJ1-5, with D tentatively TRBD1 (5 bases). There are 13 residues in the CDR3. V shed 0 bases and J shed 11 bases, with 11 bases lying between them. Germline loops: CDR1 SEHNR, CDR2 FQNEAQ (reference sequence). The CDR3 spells CASSLAGEVAQHF. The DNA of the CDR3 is TGTGCCAGCAGCTTAGCGGGGGAGGTGGCCCAGCATTTT.

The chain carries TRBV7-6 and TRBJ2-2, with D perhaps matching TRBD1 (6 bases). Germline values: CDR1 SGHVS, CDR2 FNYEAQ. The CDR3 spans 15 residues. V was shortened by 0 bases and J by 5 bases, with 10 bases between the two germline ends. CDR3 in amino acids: CASSLARGRTGELFF. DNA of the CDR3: TGTGCCAGCAGCTTAGCCAGGGGACGTACCGGGGAGCTGTTTTTT.

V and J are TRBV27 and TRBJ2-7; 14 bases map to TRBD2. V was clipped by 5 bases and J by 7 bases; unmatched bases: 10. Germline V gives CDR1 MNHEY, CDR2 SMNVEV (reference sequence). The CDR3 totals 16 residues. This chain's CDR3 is CASSAGLAGGRWEQYF. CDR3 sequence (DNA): TGTGCCAGCAGTGCAGGACTAGCGGGGGGCCGGTGGGAGCAGTACTTC.

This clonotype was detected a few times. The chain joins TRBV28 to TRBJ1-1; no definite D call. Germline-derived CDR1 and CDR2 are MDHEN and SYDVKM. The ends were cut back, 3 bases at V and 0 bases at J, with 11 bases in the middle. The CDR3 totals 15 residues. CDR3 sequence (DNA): TGTGCCAGCAGTTTCCCCGGGGTCCTGAACACTGAAGCTTTCTTT. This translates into CASSFPGVLNTEAFF.

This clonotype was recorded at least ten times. The DNA of the CDR3 is TGTGCCAGCAGCCAAGTCCCCCAGGGCCGAGATACGCAGTATTTT. Residues: CASSQVPQGRDTQYF. V usage is TRBV11-2 and J usage is TRBJ2-3; perhaps TRBD1 as D (5 bases). From germline, CDR1 is SGHAT and CDR2 FQNNGV. Trimming left V 5 bases short and J 5 bases short, with 17 bases between. This CDR3 has 15 residues.

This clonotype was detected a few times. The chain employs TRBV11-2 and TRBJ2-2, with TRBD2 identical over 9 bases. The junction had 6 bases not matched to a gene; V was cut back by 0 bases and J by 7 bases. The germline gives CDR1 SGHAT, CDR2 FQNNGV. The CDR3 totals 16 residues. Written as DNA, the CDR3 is TGTGCCAGCAGCTTAGATCCCAGCGGGGGGTTCGGGGAGCTGTTTTTT. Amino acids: CASSLDPSGGFGELFF.

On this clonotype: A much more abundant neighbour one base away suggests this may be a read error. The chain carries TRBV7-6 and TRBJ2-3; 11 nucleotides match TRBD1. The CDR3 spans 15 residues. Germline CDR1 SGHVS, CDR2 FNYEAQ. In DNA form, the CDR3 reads TGTGCCAACAGCTCCGGACAGGGGGCTTCAGATACGCAGTATTTT. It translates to CANSSGQGASDTQYF.

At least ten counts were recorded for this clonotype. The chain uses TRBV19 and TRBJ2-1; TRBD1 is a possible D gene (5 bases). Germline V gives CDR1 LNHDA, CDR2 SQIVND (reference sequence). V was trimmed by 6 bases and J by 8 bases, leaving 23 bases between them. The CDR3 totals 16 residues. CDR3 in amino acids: CASRSTGHPISDEQFF. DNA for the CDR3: TGTGCCAGTAGGAGTACAGGCCACCCTATTTCTGATGAGCAGTTCTTC.

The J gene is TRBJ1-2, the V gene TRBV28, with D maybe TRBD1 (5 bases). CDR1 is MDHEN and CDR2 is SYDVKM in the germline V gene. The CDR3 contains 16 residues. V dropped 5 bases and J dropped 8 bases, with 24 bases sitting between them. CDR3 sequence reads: CASSLTLRTIREGYTF. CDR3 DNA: TGTGCCAGCAGTCTCACCCTCCGGACAATTCGCGAGGGCTACACCTTC.

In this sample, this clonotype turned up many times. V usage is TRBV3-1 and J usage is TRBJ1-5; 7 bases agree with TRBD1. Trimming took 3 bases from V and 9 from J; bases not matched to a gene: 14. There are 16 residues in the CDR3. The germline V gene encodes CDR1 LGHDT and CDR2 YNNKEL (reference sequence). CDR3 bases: TGTGCCAGCAGCCACTCCCGGACAGGCCTCGGCCGGCCCCAGCATTTT. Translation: CASSHSRTGLGRPQHF. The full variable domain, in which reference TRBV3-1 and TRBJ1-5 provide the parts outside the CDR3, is DTAVSQTPKYLVTQMGNDKSIKCEQNLGHDTMYWYKQDSKKFLKIMFSYNNKELIINETVPNRFSPKSPDKAHLNLHINSLELGDSAVYFCASSHSRTGLGRPQHFGDGTRLSIL.

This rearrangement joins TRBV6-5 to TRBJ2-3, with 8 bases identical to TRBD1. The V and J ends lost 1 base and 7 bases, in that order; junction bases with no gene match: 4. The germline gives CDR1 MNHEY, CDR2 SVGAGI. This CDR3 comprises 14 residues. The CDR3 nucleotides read TGTGCCAGCAGTTACTATCAGGGGGCGAATACGCAGTATTTT. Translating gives CASSYYQGANTQYF.

The chain's CDR3 is CASSDDPRGGSTGELFF. The DNA for the CDR3 is TGTGCCAGCAGTGATGATCCGCGGGGGGGCAGCACCGGGGAGCTGTTTTTT. The chain is built from TRBV2 and TRBJ2-2; 9 nucleotides match TRBD2. With V trimmed by 3 bases and J by 4 bases, 9 bases remained unmatched. The CDR3 is made up of 17 amino acids. Per the germline V gene, CDR1 is SNHLY and CDR2 is FYNNEI.

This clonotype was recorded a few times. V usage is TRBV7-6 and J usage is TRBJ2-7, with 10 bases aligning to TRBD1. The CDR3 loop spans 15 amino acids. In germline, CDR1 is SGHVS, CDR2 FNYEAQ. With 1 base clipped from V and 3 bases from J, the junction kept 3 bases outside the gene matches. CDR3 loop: CASSLGQGAYYEQYF. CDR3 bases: TGTGCCAGCAGCTTAGGACAGGGGGCTTACTACGAGCAGTACTTC.

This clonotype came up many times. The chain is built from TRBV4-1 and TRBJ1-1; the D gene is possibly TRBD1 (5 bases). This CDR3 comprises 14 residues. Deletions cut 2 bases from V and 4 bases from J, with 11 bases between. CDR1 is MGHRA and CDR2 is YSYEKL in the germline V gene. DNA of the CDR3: TGCGCCAGCAGCCAATGGCAGGGTAGCACTGAAGCTTTCTTT. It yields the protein CASSQWQGSTEAFF.